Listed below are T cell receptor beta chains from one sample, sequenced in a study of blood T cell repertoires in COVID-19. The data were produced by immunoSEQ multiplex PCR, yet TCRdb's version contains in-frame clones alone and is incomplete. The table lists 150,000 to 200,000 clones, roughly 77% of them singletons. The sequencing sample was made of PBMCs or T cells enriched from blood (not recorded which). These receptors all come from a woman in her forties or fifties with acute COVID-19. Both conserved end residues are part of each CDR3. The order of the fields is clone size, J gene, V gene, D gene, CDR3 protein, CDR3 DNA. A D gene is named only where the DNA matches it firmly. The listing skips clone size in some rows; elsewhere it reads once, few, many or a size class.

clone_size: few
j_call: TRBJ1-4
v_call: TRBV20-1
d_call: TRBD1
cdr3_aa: CSAIDRDAEKLFF
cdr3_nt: TGCAGTGCTATTGACAGGGATGCTGAAAAACTGTTTTTT

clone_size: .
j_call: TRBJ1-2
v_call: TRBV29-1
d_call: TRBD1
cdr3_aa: CSVWGQGYGYTF
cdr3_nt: TGCAGCGTTTGGGGACAGGGGTATGGCTACACCTTC

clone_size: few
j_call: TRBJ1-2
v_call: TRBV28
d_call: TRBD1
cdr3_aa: CASSFQGGYGYTF
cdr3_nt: TGTGCCAGCAGTTTCCAGGGGGGCTATGGCTACACCTTC

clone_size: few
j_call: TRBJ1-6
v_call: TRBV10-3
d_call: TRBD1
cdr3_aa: CAIRVQGDNSPLHF
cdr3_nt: TGTGCCATCCGGGTACAGGGGGATAATTCACCCCTCCACTTT

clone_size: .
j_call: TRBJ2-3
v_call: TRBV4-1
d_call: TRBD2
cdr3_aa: CASSQDFGLATQYF
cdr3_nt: TGCGCCAGCAGCCAAGATTTCGGACTAGCCACGCAGTATTTT

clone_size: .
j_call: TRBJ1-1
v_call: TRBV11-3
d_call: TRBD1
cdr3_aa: CASSLGRQGNTEAFF
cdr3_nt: TGTGCCAGCAGCTTGGGTAGACAGGGGAACACTGAAGCTTTCTTT

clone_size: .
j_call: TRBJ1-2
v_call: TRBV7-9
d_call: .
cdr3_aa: CASSSETDYGYTF
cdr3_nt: TGTGCCAGCAGCTCTGAGACAGACTATGGCTACACCTTC

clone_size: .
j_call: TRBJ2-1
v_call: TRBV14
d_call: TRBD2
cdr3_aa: CASSVVAGGLQFF
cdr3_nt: TGTGCCAGCAGCGTCGTAGCGGGGGGGCTGCAGTTCTTC

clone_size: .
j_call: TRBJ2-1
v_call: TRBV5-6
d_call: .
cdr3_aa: CASSLGDFNEQFF
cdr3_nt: TGTGCCAGCAGCTTGGGGGACTTCAATGAGCAGTTCTTC

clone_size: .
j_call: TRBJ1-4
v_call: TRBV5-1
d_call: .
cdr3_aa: CASSPQASNEKLFF
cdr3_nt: TGCGCCAGCAGCCCACAGGCCTCTAATGAAAAACTGTTTTTT

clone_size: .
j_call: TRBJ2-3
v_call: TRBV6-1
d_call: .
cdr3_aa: CASSSSGVTDTQYF
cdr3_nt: TGTGCCAGCAGCTCAAGCGGCGTCACAGATACGCAGTATTTT

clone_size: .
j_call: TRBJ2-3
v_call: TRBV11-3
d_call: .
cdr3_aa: CASSFDSPTDTQYF
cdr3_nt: TGTGCCAGCAGCTTCGACAGCCCCACAGATACGCAGTATTTT

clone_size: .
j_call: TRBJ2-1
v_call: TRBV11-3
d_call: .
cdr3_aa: CASSLAGVTIDEQFF
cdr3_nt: TGTGCCAGCAGCTTAGCAGGGGTGACTATCGATGAGCAGTTCTTC

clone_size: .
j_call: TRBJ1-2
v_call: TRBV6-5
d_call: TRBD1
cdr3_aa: CASSSWDRVLYGYTF
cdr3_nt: TGTGCCAGCAGCTCCTGGGACAGGGTCCTCTATGGCTACACCTTC

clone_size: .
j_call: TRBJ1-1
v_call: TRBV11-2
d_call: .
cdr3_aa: CASSLVVMNTEAFF
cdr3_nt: TGTGCCAGCAGCTTAGTTGTAATGAACACTGAAGCTTTCTTT

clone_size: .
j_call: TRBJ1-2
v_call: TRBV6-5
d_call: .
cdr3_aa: CASAGYYGYTF
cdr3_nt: TGTGCCAGCGCAGGGTACTATGGCTACACCTTC

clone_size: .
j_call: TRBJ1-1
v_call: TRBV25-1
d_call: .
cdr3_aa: CASSVSGEGTEAFF
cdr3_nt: TGTGCCAGCAGTGTATCAGGGGAGGGCACTGAAGCTTTCTTT

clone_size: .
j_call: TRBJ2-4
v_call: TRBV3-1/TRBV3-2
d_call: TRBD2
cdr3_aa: CASSQDLTSSAKNIQYF
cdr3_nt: TGTGCCAGCAGCCAAGATCTGACTAGCTCTGCCAAAAACATTCAGTACTTC

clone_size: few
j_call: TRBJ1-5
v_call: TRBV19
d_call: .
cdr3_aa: CASSILQSYSNQPQHF
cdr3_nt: TGTGCCAGTAGTATACTGCAGTCTTATAGCAATCAGCCCCAGCATTTT

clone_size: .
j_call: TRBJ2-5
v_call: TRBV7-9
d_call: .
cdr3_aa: CASSLDSWWQETQYF
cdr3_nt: TGTGCCAGCAGCTTAGATAGCTGGTGGCAAGAGACCCAGTACTTC

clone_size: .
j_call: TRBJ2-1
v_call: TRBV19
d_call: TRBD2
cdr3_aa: CASSPTSLAGVSLYNEQFF
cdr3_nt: TGTGCCAGTAGCCCGACGAGCCTAGCGGGGGTCAGTCTGTACAATGAGCAGTTCTTC

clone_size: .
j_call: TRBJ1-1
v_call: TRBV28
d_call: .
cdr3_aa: CASSPRGTEAFF
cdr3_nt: TGTGCCAGCAGTCCGCGGGGCACTGAAGCTTTCTTT

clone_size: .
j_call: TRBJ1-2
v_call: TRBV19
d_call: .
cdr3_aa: CASGPSNNRDGYTF
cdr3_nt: TGTGCCAGTGGTCCCTCGAATAACCGAGATGGCTACACCTTC

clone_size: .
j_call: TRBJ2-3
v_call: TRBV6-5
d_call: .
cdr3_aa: CASSRRNGPTDTQYF
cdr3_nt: TGTGCCAGCAGTCGTCGTAATGGGCCCACAGATACGCAGTATTTT

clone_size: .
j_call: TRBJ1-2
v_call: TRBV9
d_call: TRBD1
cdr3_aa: CASSEGAGVDYGYTF
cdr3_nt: TGTGCCAGCAGCGAGGGGGCAGGGGTCGACTATGGCTACACCTTC

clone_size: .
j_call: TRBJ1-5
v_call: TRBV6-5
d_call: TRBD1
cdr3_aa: CASGLRQGNQPQHF
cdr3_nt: TGTGCCAGCGGACTAAGACAGGGAAACCAGCCCCAGCATTTT

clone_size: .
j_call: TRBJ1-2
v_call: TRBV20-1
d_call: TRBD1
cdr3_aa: CSASPNRGGYTF
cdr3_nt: TGCAGTGCTAGTCCCAACAGGGGCGGCTACACCTTC

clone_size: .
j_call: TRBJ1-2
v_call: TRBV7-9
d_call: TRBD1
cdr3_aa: CASSQQGTYGYTF
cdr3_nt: TGTGCCAGCAGCCAACAGGGGACCTATGGCTACACCTTC

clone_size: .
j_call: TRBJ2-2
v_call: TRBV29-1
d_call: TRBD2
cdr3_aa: CSVALGSSGGARELFF
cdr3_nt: TGCAGCGTTGCACTTGGGAGTAGCGGGGGGGCGCGAGAGCTGTTTTTT

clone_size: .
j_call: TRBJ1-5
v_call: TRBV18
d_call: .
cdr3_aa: CASSPGGFGQPQHF
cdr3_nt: TGTGCCAGCTCACCAGGGGGCTTCGGGCAGCCCCAGCATTTT

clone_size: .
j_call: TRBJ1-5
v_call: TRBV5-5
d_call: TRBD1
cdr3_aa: CASSYTGDQPQHF
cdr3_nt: TGTGCCAGCAGTTACACAGGGGATCAGCCCCAGCATTTT

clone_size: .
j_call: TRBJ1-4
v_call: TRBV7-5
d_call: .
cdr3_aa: CARSLDDRGDEKLFF
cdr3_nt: TGTGCCAGAAGCTTAGACGACAGGGGAGATGAAAAACTGTTTTTT

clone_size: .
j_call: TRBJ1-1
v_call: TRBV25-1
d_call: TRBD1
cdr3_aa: CASSEGAGGMNTEAFF
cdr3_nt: TGTGCCAGCAGTGAAGGGGCAGGGGGCATGAACACTGAAGCTTTCTTT

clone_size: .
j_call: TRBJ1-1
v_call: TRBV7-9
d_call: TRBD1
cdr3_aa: CASSPRDRGVAEAFF
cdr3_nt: TGTGCCAGCAGCCCCCGGGACAGGGGGGTCGCTGAAGCTTTCTTT

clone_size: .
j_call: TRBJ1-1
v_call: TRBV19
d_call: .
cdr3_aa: CASSTARVNTEAFF
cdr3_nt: TGTGCCAGTAGTACTGCCCGGGTGAACACTGAAGCTTTCTTT

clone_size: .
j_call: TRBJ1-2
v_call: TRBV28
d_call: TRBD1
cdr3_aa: CASSPSLGQGASGYTF
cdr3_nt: TGTGCCAGCAGTCCTTCCCTCGGACAGGGGGCAAGTGGCTACACCTTC

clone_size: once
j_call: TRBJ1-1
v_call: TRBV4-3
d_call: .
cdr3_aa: CASSQGAENTEAFF
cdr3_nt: TGCGCCAGCAGCCAAGGGGCAGAGAACACTGAAGCTTTCTTT

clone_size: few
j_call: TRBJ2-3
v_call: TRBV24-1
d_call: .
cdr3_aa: CATSDLPRPDTQYF
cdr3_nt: TGTGCCACCAGTGATTTGCCCAGGCCAGATACGCAGTATTTT

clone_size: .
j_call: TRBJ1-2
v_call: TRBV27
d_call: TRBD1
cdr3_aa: CASSSQGGSYGYTF
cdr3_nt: TGTGCCAGCAGTTCCCAGGGGGGCAGCTATGGCTACACCTTC

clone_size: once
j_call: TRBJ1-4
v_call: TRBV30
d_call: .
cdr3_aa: CAWSVQGNEKLFF
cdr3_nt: TGTGCCTGGAGTGTACAGGGTAATGAAAAACTGTTTTTT

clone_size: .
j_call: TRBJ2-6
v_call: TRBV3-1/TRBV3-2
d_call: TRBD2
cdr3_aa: CASSLRGAGANVLTF
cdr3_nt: TGTGCCAGCAGCCTGCGGGGGGCTGGGGCCAACGTCCTGACTTTC

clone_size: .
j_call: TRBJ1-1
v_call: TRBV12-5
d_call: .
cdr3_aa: CASGLEKETNRDHYREAFF
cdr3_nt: TGTGCTAGTGGTTTAGAGAAGGAGACGAACAGGGATCATTACAGGGAAGCTTTCTTT

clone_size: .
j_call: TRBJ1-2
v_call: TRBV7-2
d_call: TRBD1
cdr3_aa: CASSFSLGQNYGYTF
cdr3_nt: TGTGCCAGCAGCTTTTCATTGGGACAGAACTATGGCTACACCTTC

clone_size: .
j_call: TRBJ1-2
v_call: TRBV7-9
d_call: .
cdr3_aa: CASAEGSLELYGYTF
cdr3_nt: TGTGCCAGCGCGGAGGGGTCCCTTGAGCTCTATGGCTACACCTTC

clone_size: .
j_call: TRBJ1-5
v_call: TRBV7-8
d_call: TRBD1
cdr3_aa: CASSLSGTGGQPQHF
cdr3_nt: TGTGCCAGCAGCTTATCCGGGACAGGGGGTCAGCCCCAGCATTTT

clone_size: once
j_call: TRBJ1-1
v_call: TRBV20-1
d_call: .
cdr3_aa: CSASLGRGAEAFF
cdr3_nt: TGCAGTGCTAGTTTGGGTAGAGGCGCTGAAGCTTTCTTT

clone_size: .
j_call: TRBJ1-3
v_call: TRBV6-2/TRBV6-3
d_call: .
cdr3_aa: CASSYGQSGNTIYF
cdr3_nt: TGTGCCAGCAGTTACGGGCAGTCTGGAAACACCATATATTTT

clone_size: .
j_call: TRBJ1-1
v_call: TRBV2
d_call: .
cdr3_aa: CASNEGGRGAFF
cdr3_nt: TGTGCCAGCAACGAGGGTGGCAGGGGAGCTTTCTTT

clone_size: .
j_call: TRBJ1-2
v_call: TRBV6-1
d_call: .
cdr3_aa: CASSDLAGWGRGYTF
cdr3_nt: TGTGCCAGCAGTGATTTGGCAGGGTGGGGGAGGGGCTACACCTTC

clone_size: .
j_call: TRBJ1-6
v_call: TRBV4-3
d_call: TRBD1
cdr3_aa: CASSLGSPDRLFSPLHF
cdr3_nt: TGCGCCAGCAGCCTAGGGAGTCCGGACAGGCTATTTTCACCCCTCCACTTT

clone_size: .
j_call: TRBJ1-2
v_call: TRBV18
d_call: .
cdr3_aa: CASSPTVPHGGYGYTF
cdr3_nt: TGTGCCAGCTCACCTACGGTCCCGCATGGAGGGTATGGCTACACCTTC

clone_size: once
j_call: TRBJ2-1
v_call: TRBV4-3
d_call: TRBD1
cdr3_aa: CASSQVAGQGNNEQFF
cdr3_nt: TGCGCCAGCAGCCAAGTCGCGGGACAGGGCAACAATGAGCAGTTCTTC

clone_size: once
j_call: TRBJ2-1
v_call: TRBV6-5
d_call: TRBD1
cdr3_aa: CATLSGTGVLNEQFF
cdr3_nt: TGTGCCACCCTCTCCGGGACAGGGGTCCTGAATGAGCAGTTCTTC

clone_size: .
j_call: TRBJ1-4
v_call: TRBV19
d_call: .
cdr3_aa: CASSRSIGVGNEKLFF
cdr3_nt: TGTGCCAGTAGTCGAAGTATAGGGGTCGGTAATGAAAAACTGTTTTTT